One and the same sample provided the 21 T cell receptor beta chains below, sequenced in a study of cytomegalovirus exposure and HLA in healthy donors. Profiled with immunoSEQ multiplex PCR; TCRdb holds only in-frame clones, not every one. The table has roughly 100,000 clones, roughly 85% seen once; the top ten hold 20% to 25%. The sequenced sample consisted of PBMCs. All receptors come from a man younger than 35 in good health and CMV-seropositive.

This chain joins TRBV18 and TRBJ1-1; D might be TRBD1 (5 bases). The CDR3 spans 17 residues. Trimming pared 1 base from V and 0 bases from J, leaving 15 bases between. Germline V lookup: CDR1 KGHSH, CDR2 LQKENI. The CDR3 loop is CASSPQGGTGMNTEAFF. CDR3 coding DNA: TGTGCCAGCTCACCACAAGGCGGGACGGGGATGAACACTGAAGCTTTCTTT.

The CDR3 sequence: CASSLGLAGGEEQFF. CDR3 nucleotide sequence: TGTGCCAGCAGCTTGGGATTAGCGGGGGGGGAGGAGCAGTTCTTC. The gene calls are TRBV5-8 and TRBJ2-1; 11 bases are a match to TRBD2. The CDR3 totals 15 residues. Trimming removed 0 bases from V and 10 bases from J; junction bases left unmatched: 6. Germline CDR1 and CDR2: SGHTS and YDEGEE. Complete variable domain (other parts from reference TRBV5-8 and TRBJ2-1): EAGVTQSPTHLIKTRGQQATLRCSPISGHTSVYWYQQALGLGLQFLLWYDEGEERNRGNFPPRFSGRQFPNYSSELNVNALELEDSALYLCASSLGLAGGEEQFFGPGTRLTVL.

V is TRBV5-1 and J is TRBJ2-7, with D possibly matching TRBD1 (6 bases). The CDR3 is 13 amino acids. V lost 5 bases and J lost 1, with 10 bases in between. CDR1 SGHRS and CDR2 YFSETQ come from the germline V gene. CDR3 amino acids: CASRIDRSYEQYF. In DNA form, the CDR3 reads TGCGCCAGCAGAATTGACAGGTCCTACGAGCAGTACTTC.

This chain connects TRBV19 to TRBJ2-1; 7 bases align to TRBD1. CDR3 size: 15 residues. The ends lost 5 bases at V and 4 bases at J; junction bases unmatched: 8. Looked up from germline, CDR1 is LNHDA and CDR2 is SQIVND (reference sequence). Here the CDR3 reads CASSVGGQDYNEQFF. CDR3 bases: TGTGCCAGTAGTGTCGGCGGACAGGATTACAATGAGCAGTTCTTC.

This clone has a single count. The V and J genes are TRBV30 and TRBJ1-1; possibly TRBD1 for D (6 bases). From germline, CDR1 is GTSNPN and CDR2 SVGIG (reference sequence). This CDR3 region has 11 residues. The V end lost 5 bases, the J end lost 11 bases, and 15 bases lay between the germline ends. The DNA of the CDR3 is TGTGCCTGGGGCGATTTGCAGGGGGCTTTCTTT. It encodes CAWGDLQGAFF.

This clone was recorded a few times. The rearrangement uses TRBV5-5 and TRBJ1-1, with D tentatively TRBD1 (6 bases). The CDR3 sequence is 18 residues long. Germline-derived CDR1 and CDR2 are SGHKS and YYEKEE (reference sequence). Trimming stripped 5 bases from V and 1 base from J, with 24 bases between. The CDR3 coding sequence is TGTGCCAGCAGGGCCGGACAGCTTTACCCAGAACGGAACACTGAAGCTTTCTTT. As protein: CASRAGQLYPERNTEAFF. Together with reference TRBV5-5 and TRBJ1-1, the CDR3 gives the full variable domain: DAGVTQSPTHLIKTRGQQVTLRCSPISGHKSVSWYQQVLGQGPQFIFQYYEKEERGRGNFPDRFSARQFPNYSSELNVNALLLGDSALYLCASRAGQLYPERNTEAFFGQGTRLTVV.

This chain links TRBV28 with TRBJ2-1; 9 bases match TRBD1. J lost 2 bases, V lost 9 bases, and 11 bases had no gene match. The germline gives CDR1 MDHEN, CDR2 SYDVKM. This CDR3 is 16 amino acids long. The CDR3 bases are TGTGCCAGTTCACAACCGGGACAGGGAACCTACAATGAGCAGTTCTTC. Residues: CASSQPGQGTYNEQFF.

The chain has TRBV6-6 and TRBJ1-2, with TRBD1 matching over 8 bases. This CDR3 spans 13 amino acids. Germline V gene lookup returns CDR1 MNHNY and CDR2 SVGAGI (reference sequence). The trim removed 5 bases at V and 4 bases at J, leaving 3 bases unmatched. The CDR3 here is CASSRDRSYGYTF. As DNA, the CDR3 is TGTGCCAGCAGTCGGGACAGGTCCTATGGCTACACCTTC.

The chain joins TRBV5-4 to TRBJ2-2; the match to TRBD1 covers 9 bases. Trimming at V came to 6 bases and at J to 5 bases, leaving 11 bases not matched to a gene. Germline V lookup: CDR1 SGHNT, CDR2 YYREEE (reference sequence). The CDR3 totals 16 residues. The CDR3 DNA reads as TGTGCCAGCACTCCCCGGGACAGGGTGGAGACCGGGGAGCTGTTTTTT. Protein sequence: CASTPRDRVETGELFF.

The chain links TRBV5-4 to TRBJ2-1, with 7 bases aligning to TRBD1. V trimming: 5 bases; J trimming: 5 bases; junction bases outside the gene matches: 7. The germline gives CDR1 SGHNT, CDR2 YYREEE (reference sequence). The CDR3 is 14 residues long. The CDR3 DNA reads TGTGCCAGCAGAATATGGGACAGAGACAATGAGCAGTTCTTC. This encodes CASRIWDRDNEQFF. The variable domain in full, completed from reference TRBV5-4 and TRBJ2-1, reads ETGVTQSPTHLIKTRGQQVTLRCSSQSGHNTVSWYQQALGQGPQFIFQYYREEENGRGNFPPRFSGLQFPNYSSELNVNALELDDSALYLCASRIWDRDNEQFFGPGTRLTVL.

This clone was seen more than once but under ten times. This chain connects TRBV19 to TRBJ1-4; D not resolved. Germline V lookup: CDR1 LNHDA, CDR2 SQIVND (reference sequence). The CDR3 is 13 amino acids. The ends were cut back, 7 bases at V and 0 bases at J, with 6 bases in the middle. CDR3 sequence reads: CASMAATNEKLFF. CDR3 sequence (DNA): TGTGCCAGTATGGCTGCAACTAATGAAAAACTGTTTTTT.

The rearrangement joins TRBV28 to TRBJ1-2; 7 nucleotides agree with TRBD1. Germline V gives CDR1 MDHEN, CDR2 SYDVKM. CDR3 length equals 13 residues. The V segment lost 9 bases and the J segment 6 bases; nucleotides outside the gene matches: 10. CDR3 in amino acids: CASELTGLNGYTF. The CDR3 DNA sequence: TGTGCCAGTGAACTGACAGGGCTGAATGGCTACACCTTC.

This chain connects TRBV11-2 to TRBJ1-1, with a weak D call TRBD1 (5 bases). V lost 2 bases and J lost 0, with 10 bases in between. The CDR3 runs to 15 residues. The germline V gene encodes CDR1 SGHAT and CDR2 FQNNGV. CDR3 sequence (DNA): TGTGCCAGCAGCTTAATGGGGGGGATGAACACTGAAGCTTTCTTT. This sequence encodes CASSLMGGMNTEAFF.

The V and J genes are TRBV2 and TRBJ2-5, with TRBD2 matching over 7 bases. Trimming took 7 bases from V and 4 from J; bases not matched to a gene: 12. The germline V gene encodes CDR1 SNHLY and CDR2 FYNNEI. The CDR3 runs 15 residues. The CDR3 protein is CASKGLGGRSETQYF. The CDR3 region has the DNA TGTGCCAGCAAGGGTCTGGGCGGGAGATCAGAGACCCAGTACTTC.

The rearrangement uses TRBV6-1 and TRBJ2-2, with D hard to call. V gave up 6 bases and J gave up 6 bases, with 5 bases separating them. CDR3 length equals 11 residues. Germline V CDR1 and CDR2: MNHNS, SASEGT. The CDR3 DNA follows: TGTGCCAGCAGCTATCCCGGGGAGCTGTTTTTT. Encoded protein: CASSYPGELFF.

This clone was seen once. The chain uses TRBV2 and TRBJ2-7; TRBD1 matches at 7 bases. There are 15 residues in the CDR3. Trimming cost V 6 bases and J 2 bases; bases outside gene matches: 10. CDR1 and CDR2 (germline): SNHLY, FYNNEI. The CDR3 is CASRETGALTYEQYF. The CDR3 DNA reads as TGTGCCAGCAGGGAAACAGGGGCGTTAACCTACGAGCAGTACTTC.

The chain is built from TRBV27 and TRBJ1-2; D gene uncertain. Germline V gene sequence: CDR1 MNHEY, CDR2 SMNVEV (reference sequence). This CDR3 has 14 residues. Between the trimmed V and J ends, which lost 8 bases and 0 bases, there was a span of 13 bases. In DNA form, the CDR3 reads TGTGCCAGCTCCTTCGCGGGGTCTAACTATGGCTACACCTTC. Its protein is CASSFAGSNYGYTF.

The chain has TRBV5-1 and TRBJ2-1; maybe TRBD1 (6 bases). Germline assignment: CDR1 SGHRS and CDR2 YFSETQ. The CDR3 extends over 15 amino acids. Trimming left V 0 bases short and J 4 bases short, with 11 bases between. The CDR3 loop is CASSLDPRGYNEQFF. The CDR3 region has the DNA TGCGCCAGCAGCTTGGACCCCAGGGGATACAATGAGCAGTTCTTC.

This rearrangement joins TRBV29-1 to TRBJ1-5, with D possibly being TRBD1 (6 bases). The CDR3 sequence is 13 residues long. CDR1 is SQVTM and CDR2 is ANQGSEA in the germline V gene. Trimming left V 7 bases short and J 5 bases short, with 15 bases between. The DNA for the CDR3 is TGCAGCGCCTCAAGGGGGGGGGATCAGCCCCAGCATTTT. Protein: CSASRGGDQPQHF.

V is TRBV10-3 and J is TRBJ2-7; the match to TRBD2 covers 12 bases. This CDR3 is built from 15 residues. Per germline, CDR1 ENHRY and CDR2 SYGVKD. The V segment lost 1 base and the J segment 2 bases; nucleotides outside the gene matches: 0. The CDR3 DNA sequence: TGTGCCATCAGTGAGTGGACTAGCGGGGCCTACGAGCAGTACTTC. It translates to CAISEWTSGAYEQYF.

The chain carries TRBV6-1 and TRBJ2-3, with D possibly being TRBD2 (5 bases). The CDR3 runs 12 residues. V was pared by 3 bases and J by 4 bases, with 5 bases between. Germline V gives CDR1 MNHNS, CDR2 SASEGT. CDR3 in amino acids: CASSERADTQYF. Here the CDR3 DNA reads TGTGCCAGCAGTGAGCGGGCAGATACGCAGTATTTT.